What follows describes a single T cell receptor beta chain. Its antigen is unidentified. Trimming stripped 4 bases from V and 7 bases from J, with 13 bases between. CDR1 is MNHNS and CDR2 is SASEGT in the germline V gene. The CDR3 spans 13 residues. This record comes from a study of shared clonotypes between healthy human individuals. Study-wide results and limits: Lower generation probabilities were found for non-shared clonotypes than for those shared by all four donors.

Produced via immunoSEQ multiplex PCR; TCRdb's table is partial and in-frame only. This table has about 700,000 clones, about 91% appearing once. As defined, naive CD8 cells were CD45RO-negative and positively selected for CCR7, with terminally differentiated effector memory CD45RA+ cells excluded. The receptor's source is a man aged 30 to 39 in good health. The sequenced sample was naive CD8+ T cells sorted from blood. This sequence joins TRBV6-1 and TRBJ1-1; no clear D. CDR3 nucleotides: TGTGCCAGCAGTGTACGGGAACGATTTGAAGCTTTCTTT. It yields the protein CASSVRERFEAFF.